This T cell receptor beta chain is drawn from a study of CD8+ T cells in alopecia areata. The overall study: Graft recipients were approximately 6-11-week-old female C3H/HeJ mice, and donor skin originated from approximately 6-13-month-old C3H/HeJ mice with spontaneous alopecia. Study conclusions and caveats: Higher clonality was seen in lesional scalp than in normal scalp, especially in alopecia totalis/universalis. Sequencing of scalp samples also includes resident alphabeta T cells from normal skin. Compared with mice, patients displayed less clear TCR sharing, possibly for HLA-related reasons.

A note on this clone: Its antigen remains unknown. Any gene name here is a mouse gene name. The read comes to an end 3 residues before the CDR3 does, leaving the germline J gene to fill in the end. Distinct nucleotide sequences in the sample also encode this CDR3.

Pooled cells of cutaneous lymph node origin were sorted on CD4, CD8alpha, NKG2D, NKG2ACE and other markers. As the sequencing template, cDNA was produced by extracting RNA and reverse transcribing it. The assay was immunoSEQ multiplex PCR, and TCRdb's table has in-frame clones only and misses some. Captured here are 250,000 or so clones, none seen once; the top ten comprise about 1.2%. V dropped 1 base and J dropped 3 bases, with 7 bases sitting between them. The CDR3 extends over 15 amino acids. Germline assignment: CDR1 LGHNA and CDR2 YNLKQL (reference sequence). V is TRBV5 and J is TRBJ1-6, with D perhaps matching TRBD1 (6 bases). TRBJ1-6 is designated an ORF whose function remains uncertain. This clonotype was obtained from a C3H/HeJ mouse with alopecia areata. MHC haplotype: H2-k. What was sequenced was CD4+ T cells sorted from a lymph node. CDR3 in amino acids: CASSQGRGYNSPLYF. The CDR3 DNA, read in part, is TGTGCCAGCAGCCAAGGCAGGGGCTATAATTCGCCC.